A selection of T cell receptor beta chains follows, all from one sample in a study of blood T cell repertoires in COVID-19. Generated by immunoSEQ multiplex PCR, the TCRdb table keeps only in-frame clones and is missing some. The sample shows approximately 210,000 clones, roughly four fifths of them seen only once. The sequenced sample was peripheral blood. These receptors were taken from a woman aged 40-49 years with acute or convalescent COVID-19. Each CDR3 is given with its conserved first and last residue.

v_call	cdr3_aa
TRBV5-1	CASSLRGYGFWTEAFF
TRBV29-1	CSVGRGYYEQYF
TRBV7-2	CASSLVGRSYEQYF
TRBV9	CASSVEGPRASNTEAFF
TRBV28	CASSLIGDGSEQYF
TRBV4-1	CASSPTRGVSTDTQYF
TRBV5-1	CASSLGMGQGVKNEQYF
TRBV5-1	CASSLTGGLSYNEQFF
TRBV7-2	CASSPRTGEGQPQHF
TRBV19	CASSMGQVGSPLHF
TRBV24-1	CATSDLLPDTQYF
TRBV6-6	CASRQRTGGVEQYF
TRBV6-5	CASRYSRLDNSPLHF
TRBV3-1/TRBV3-2	CASSQDWALAGVNTGELFF
TRBV5-1	CASSLSTSSGGEQYF
TRBV6-5	CASSQLAGGRNEQFF
TRBV6-2/TRBV6-3	CASTPSRTGVVTEAFF
TRBV3-1/TRBV3-2	CASSQESPRVQYF
TRBV5-1	CASSSGGVGYGYTF
TRBV5-3	CARSLPGGTGDRTTEAFF
TRBV6-2/TRBV6-3	CASSYSLRLAGINTGELFF
TRBV11-3	CASSPTDSYEQYF
TRBV11-1	CASSFDRDNEQYF
TRBV10-2	CASNPTDQSYEQYF